This T cell receptor (beta chain) was recorded in a study of response to subunit inactivated influenza vaccine. TCRdb analysed the RT-PCR reads with MiXCR anew, one entry per CDR3 protein. The table has more than 200,000 distinct CDR3 sequences, more than 10% seen once. With respect to this clonotype: Its specificity is unknown. One end of the junction does not line up with germline, which may come from a read error.

General study points: A suggestion made by the authors is that each seasonal influenza vaccination recruits few new T cells.

There are 15 residues in the CDR3. Germline CDR1 KGHSH, CDR2 LQKENI. This chain joins TRBV18 and TRBJ1-3, with a possible D match to TRBD1 (6 bases). Sequences were derived from non-naive T cells sorted from PBMCs, sampled 14 to 15 days before vaccination. This clonotype was obtained from a man aged 45-65 years who received an inactivated influenza vaccine. CDR3 sequence (DNA): TGTGTCAGCTCACACAACAGGGTGACCGGAAACACCATATATTTT. Protein product: CVSSHNRVTGNTIYF.